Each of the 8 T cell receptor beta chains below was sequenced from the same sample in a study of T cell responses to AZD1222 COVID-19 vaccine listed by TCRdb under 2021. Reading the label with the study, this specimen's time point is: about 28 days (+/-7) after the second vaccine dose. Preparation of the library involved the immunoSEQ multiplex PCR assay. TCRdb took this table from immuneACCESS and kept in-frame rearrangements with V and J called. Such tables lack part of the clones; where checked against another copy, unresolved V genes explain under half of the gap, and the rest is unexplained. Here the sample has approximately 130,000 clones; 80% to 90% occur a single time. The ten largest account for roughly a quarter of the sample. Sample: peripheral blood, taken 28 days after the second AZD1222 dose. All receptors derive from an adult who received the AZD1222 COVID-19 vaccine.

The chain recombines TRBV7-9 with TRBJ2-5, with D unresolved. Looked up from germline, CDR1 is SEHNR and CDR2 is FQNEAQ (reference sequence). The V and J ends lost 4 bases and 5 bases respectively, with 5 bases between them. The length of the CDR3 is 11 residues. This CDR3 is CASSSGETQYF. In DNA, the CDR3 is TGTGCCAGCAGCTCCGGCGAGACCCAGTACTTC.

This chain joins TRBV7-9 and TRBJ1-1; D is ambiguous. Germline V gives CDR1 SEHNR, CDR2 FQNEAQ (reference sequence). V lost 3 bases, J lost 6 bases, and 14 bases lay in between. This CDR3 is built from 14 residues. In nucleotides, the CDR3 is TGTGCCAGCAGCTTGGTTGAAGGGAGAGCTGAAGCTTTCTTT. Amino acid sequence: CASSLVEGRAEAFF.

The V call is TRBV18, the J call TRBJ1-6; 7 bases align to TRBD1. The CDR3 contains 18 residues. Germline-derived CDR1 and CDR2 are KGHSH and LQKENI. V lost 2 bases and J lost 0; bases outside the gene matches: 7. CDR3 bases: TGTGCCAGCTCACCAGGCGGAGGGGGCGCCTCCTATAATTCACCCCTCCACTTT. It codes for CASSPGGGGASYNSPLHF.

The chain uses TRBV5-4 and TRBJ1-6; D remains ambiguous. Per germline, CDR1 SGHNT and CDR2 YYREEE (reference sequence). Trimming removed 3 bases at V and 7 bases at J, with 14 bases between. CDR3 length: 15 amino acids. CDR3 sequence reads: CASSSTGRGNSPLHF. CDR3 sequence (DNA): TGTGCCAGCAGCTCAACCGGTCGTGGGAATTCACCCCTCCACTTT.

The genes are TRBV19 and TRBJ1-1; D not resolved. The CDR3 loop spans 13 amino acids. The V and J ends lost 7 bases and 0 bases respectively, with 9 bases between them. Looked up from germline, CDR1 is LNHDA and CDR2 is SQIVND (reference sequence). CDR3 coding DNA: TGTGCCAGTACCCTAAAGATGAACACTGAAGCTTTCTTT. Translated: CASTLKMNTEAFF.

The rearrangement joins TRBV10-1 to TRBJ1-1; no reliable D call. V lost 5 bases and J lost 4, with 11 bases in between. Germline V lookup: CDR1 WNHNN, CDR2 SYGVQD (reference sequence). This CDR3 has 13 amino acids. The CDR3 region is CASSQGHLTEAFF. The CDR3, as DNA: TGCGCCAGCAGTCAAGGGCACCTCACTGAAGCTTTCTTT.

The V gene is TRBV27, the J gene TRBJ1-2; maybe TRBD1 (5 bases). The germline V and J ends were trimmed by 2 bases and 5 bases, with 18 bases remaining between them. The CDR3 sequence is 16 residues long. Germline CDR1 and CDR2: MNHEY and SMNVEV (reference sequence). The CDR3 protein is CASSLGGRGWGYGYTF. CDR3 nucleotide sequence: TGTGCCAGCAGTTTAGGTGGGAGGGGATGGGGGTATGGCTACACCTTC.

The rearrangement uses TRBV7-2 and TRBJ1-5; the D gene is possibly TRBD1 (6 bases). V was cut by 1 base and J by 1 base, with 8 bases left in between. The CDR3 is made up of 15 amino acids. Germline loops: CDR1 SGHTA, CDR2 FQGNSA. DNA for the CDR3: TGTGCCAGCAGCTTAGTGGGGGGCAGCAATCAGCCCCAGCATTTT. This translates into CASSLVGGSNQPQHF. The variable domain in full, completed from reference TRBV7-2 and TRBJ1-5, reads GAGVSQSPSNKVTEKGKDVELRCDPISGHTALYWYRQSLGQGLEFLIYFQGNSAPDKSGLPSDRFSAERTGGSVSTLTIQRTQQEDSAVYLCASSLVGGSNQPQHFGDGTRLSIL.